This is a list of T cell receptor beta chains from one sample in a study of T-cell memory formation after mild COVID-19. TCRdb re-derived calls from the 5' RACE reads in MiXCR, one entry per CDR3 protein. The sample holds 300,000 or so distinct CDR3 sequences, roughly 15% seen once. Sequenced: PBMCs or a T cell subset sorted from them (not recorded which). The receptor source for this set is a man between 18 and 35 years old who had mild COVID-19 (a few samples of this study predate the infection). Cell type and time point are not known. Both conserved end residues are part of each CDR3. Clone sizes are given selectively: once, few, many, or a class where the clone is expanded.

clone_size	j_call	v_call	cdr3_aa
NA	TRBJ2-5	TRBV29-1	CSVEDLTQETQYF
NA	TRBJ2-1	TRBV20-1	CSAGPLGGREYSNEQFF
NA	TRBJ2-3	TRBV7-3	CASSLRQGRSTDTQYF
few	TRBJ1-2	TRBV12-3/TRBV12-4	CASSLVPQGGTF
NA	TRBJ1-5	TRBV6-5	CASSDRIYSNQPQHF
few	TRBJ2-1	TRBV10-3	CAISGAGGRDEQFF
NA	TRBJ2-7	TRBV3-1	CASSQGRADSYEQYF
NA	TRBJ2-1	TRBV6-4	CASSDSFVAGGGEQFF
NA	TRBJ2-5	TRBV6-6	CASSYADLETQYF
NA	TRBJ1-2	TRBV6-2/TRBV6-3	CASGTILGGYTF
NA	TRBJ2-2	TRBV9	CASSVGFSGELFF
few	TRBJ2-3	TRBV7-2	CASSLGGGRPTQYF
few	TRBJ1-4	TRBV6-2/TRBV6-3	CASGTGPWELFF
many	TRBJ2-1	TRBV7-2	CASSLSVNEQFF
NA	TRBJ2-1	TRBV5-1	CASSGQGFNEQFF
many	TRBJ2-2	TRBV12-3/TRBV12-4	CASRTGFPNTGELFF
NA	TRBJ1-4	TRBV12-3/TRBV12-4	CASSFHPWGDRWTNEKLFF
NA	TRBJ2-3	TRBV5-1	CASSSLAGTSTDTQYF
NA	TRBJ1-1	TRBV24-1	CATSDRGEAFF
NA	TRBJ2-1	TRBV29-1	CSVRTSGGSSSYNEQFF
few	TRBJ1-6	TRBV20-1	CSARGDRGVGSPLHF
NA	TRBJ1-6	TRBV20-1	CSARQGGNSPLHF
many	TRBJ2-2	TRBV11-1	CASSPDRLNTGELFF
many	TRBJ2-1	TRBV11-2	CASSHSGGPVRGGFF
few	TRBJ1-4	TRBV6-5	CASSAGGTNEKLFF
few	TRBJ2-1	TRBV4-1	CASSQRGNEQFF
few	TRBJ2-7	TRBV27	CASSLRAGVFEQYF
many	TRBJ2-4	TRBV5-1	CASSFREAKNIQYF
NA	TRBJ2-3	TRBV7-2	CASSFSSGGAPDTQYF
few	TRBJ1-1	TRBV7-9	CADESLGAEDTEAFF
NA	TRBJ1-6	TRBV3-1	CASSRRDRGLYSPLHF
few	TRBJ1-5	TRBV12-3/TRBV12-4	CASSASIRSRGQPQHF
many	TRBJ2-1	TRBV9	CASSVAGAGSYNEQFF
few	TRBJ2-1	TRBV4-1	CASSQDGHNSYNEQFF
NA	TRBJ2-1	TRBV4-1	CASSQASLAGGGEQFF
few	TRBJ2-4	TRBV5-1	CASSSGGPLNIQYF
few	TRBJ2-1	TRBV9	CASSVRDRWSAYNEQFF
few	TRBJ2-3	TRBV20-1	CSARDQLAGLLDTQYF
NA	TRBJ2-2	TRBV19	CASSWDLNTGELFF
few	TRBJ1-3	TRBV2	CASILRKTSGNTIYF
many	TRBJ1-3	TRBV7-9	CASSSDRAGNTIYF
few	TRBJ1-5	TRBV6-5	CASSPGHWISNQPQHF
many	TRBJ2-5	TRBV5-1	CASSLAAGPETQYF
few	TRBJ1-6	TRBV5-6	CASREQGSSPLHF
NA	TRBJ1-2	TRBV5-5	CASSYRGQGFGYTF
few	TRBJ1-1	TRBV28	CASSPGQGSTEAFF
few	TRBJ2-5	TRBV6-5	CASSYFGIGTQYF
NA	TRBJ2-1	TRBV2	CASSGGLAGGDEQFF
few	TRBJ2-7	TRBV5-1	CASSFGRGEAPEQYF
many	TRBJ2-4	TRBV7-2	CASSLAQGQGVKNIQYF
NA	TRBJ2-2	TRBV7-8	CASSLSRGRPNTGELFF
few	TRBJ2-1	TRBV10-3	CAISEYPAGGPGEQFF